The 2 T cell receptor beta chains given below trace back to one sample, sequenced in a study of blood T cells in healthy people across ages. The use of a sample-barcoded 5' primer and a J-beta primer mix characterized a second PCR of about 7 to 12 cycles. MiXCR, applied by TCRdb to the 5' RACE reads, yields one record per CDR3 protein. The table includes around 1,000,000 distinct CDR3 sequences, 30% to 40% detected once. The source material was blood. The source of these receptors is a man between 18 and 35 years old in good health.

J is TRBJ2-5 and V is TRBV5-1, with a weak D call TRBD1 (6 bases). V was cut by 1 base and J by 2 bases, with 21 bases left in between. CDR1 is SGHRS and CDR2 is YFSETQ in the germline V gene. CDR3 length: 18 amino acids. This CDR3 reads CASSLLPNAVQGQETQYF. The DNA of the CDR3 is TGCGCCAGCAGCTTGCTCCCAAACGCAGTGCAGGGGCAAGAGACCCAGTACTTC. Full variable domain (outside the CDR3, taken from reference TRBV5-1 and TRBJ2-5): KAGVTQTPRYLIKTRGQQVTLSCSPISGHRSVSWYQQTPGQGLQFLFEYFSETQRNKGNFPGRFSGRQFSNSRSEMNVSTLELGDSALYLCASSLLPNAVQGQETQYFGPGTRLLVL.

J is TRBJ1-1 and V is TRBV21-1; the table's D call, TRBD1, has no DNA check behind it. TRBV21-1 is assigned pseudogene status. The CDR3 is 14 amino acids. Written as DNA, the CDR3 is TGTGCCAGCAGCACCGGGAATGGGGACACTGAAGCTTTCTTT. The encoded protein is CASSTGNGDTEAFF.